Below, 2 T cell receptor beta chains from the same sample are listed, as sequenced in a study of cytotoxic CD8 clonotypes in ibrutinib-treated CLL. Method: immunoSEQ multiplex PCR; TCRdb's copy keeps in-frame clones and lacks some. Of roughly 160,000 clones listed, about four fifths were seen once; the top ten hold around 4.5%. Sequenced material: PBMCs, taken after 24 months of ibrutinib treatment. All receptors come from a human donor with chronic lymphocytic leukemia.

This chain links TRBV5-5 with TRBJ1-2; D is ambiguous. The V gene's germline CDR1 is SGHKS and CDR2 YYEKEE (reference sequence). The CDR3 contains 15 residues. Deletions cut 2 bases from V and 3 bases from J, with 14 bases between. For the CDR3, the DNA is TGTGCCAGCAGCTTCGAGGGAGGGATGGACTATGGCTACACCTTC. This encodes CASSFEGGMDYGYTF.

The chain carries TRBV19 and TRBJ1-3, with TRBD1 identical over 7 bases. The CDR3 has 14 residues. CDR1 LNHDA and CDR2 SQIVND come from the germline V gene (reference sequence). Trimming took 9 bases from V and 4 from J; bases not matched to a gene: 9. The CDR3 loop is CASNRPGQGNTIYF. The CDR3 nucleotides are TGTGCCAGCAACCGCCCGGGACAGGGAAACACCATATATTTT. Combining the CDR3 with reference TRBV19 and TRBJ1-3 gives the whole variable domain DGGITQSPKYLFRKEGQNVTLSCEQNLNHDAMYWYRQDPGQGLRLIYYSQIVNDFQKGDIAEGYSVSREKKESFPLTVTSAQKNPTAFYLCASNRPGQGNTIYFGEGSWLTVV.